Listed here are 29 T cell receptor beta chains from one sample, sequenced in a study of T cell responses to AZD1222 COVID-19 vaccine (dated by TCRdb to 2020 to 2022). Library preparation employed the immunoSEQ multiplex PCR assay. Held by TCRdb, this immuneACCESS table contains in-frame sequences only and omits some clones. Under half of the omission traces to an unresolved V gene where checked; the cause of the rest is unknown. The sample table holds approximately 110,000 clones, of which approximately 88% were seen once. More than 10% of the sample is in the top ten clones. The time point label corresponds to: baseline before first vaccination. The treatment or condition label on this specimen signifies: meningococcal conjugate vaccine given as trial control. Sequenced here: peripheral blood, sampled on day 0 of MenACWY control vaccination. These receptors all stem from an adult in good health.

The chain joins TRBV29-1 to TRBJ1-1; no clear D gene. Deletions cut 1 base from V and 0 bases from J, with 12 bases between. The CDR3 sequence is 15 residues long. Germline CDR1 and CDR2: SQVTM and ANQGSEA. The DNA of the CDR3 is TGCAGCGTTGAAGTAGAAGAGACCATGAACACTGAAGCTTTCTTT. Translated, it gives CSVEVEETMNTEAFF.

This clone was seen a few times. The chain carries TRBV4-3 and TRBJ1-4; D is undetermined. Trimming left V 0 bases short and J 4 bases short, with 9 bases between. Germline V lookup: CDR1 LGHNA, CDR2 YSLEER. This CDR3 spans 15 amino acids. DNA of the CDR3: TGCGCCAGCAGCCAAGATGGGCTAGTTAATGAAAAACTGTTTTTT. This sequence encodes CASSQDGLVNEKLFF.

V is TRBV18 and J is TRBJ1-3; no definite D call. Between the trimmed V and J ends, which lost 3 bases and 0 bases, there was a span of 12 bases. The CDR3 consists of 16 residues. CDR1 is KGHSH and CDR2 is LQKENI in the germline V gene. CDR3 sequence: CASSPNRDPSGNTIYF. The CDR3 DNA follows: TGTGCCAGCTCACCGAACAGAGATCCCTCTGGAAACACCATATATTTT.

V usage is TRBV7-9 and J usage is TRBJ1-3; possible D gene TRBD1, 5 bases. The V gene's germline CDR1 is SEHNR and CDR2 FQNEAQ (reference sequence). The CDR3 runs 17 residues. The V and J ends lost 0 bases and 0 bases respectively, with 12 bases between them. CDR3 DNA sequence: TGTGCCAGCAGCTTAGCGGGGGACGGAAGCTCTGGAAACACCATATATTTT. This sequence encodes CASSLAGDGSSGNTIYF.

A few counts support this clone. CDR3 protein: CASSPRAQGSTGELFF. Here the CDR3 DNA reads TGTGCCAGCAGCCCTAGGGCACAGGGAAGCACCGGGGAGCTGTTTTTT. The V and J genes are TRBV7-2 and TRBJ2-2, with D perhaps matching TRBD1 (6 bases). V was clipped by 5 bases and J by 4 bases, with 17 bases between them. Per germline, CDR1 SGHTA and CDR2 FQGNSA. This CDR3 region has 16 residues. Using reference TRBV7-2 and TRBJ2-2 for the parts outside the CDR3, the full variable domain is GAGVSQSPSNKVTEKGKDVELRCDPISGHTALYWYRQSLGQGLEFLIYFQGNSAPDKSGLPSDRFSAERTGGSVSTLTIQRTQQEDSAVYLCASSPRAQGSTGELFFGEGSRLTVL.

The chain carries TRBV6-6 and TRBJ1-2; 10 bases are a match to TRBD1. Germline CDR1 is MNHNY and CDR2 is SVGAGI (reference sequence). J gave up 7 bases and V 1 base, and 6 bases lay outside the gene matches. The CDR3 runs 15 residues. The CDR3 is CASSYLGTGDGGYTF. CDR3 coding DNA: TGTGCCAGCAGTTACTTGGGGACAGGGGACGGTGGCTACACCTTC.

Only one count was recorded for this clone. The gene calls are TRBV6-5 and TRBJ2-5; D is possibly TRBD1 (6 bases). The ends were cut back, 0 bases at V and 3 bases at J, with 8 bases in the middle. Germline V gene data show CDR1 as MNHEY and CDR2 as SVGAGI. The CDR3 runs to 14 residues. The CDR3 region has the DNA TGTGCCAGCAGTTACTCGAGGGGGAAAGAGACCCAGTACTTC. This encodes CASSYSRGKETQYF.

The genes are TRBV7-3 and TRBJ1-5, with D maybe TRBD1 (6 bases). The CDR3 covers 15 residues. Germline V gene lookup returns CDR1 SGHTA and CDR2 FQGTGA. Trimming left V 0 bases short and J 1 base short, with 7 bases between. CDR3 in DNA: TGTGCCAGCAGCTTAACACAGGGAAGCAATCAGCCCCAGCATTTT. This codes for CASSLTQGSNQPQHF.

The J gene is TRBJ1-1, the V gene TRBV6-5, with no clear D. This CDR3 has 14 residues. The germline gives CDR1 MNHEY, CDR2 SVGAGI. Trimming removed 8 bases from V and 0 bases from J, with 13 bases in between. The CDR3 coding sequence is TGTGCCAGCGGGCATGGAGCCATGAACACTGAAGCTTTCTTT. As protein: CASGHGAMNTEAFF.

The chain recombines TRBV29-1 with TRBJ2-2, with D perhaps TRBD1 (5 bases). V lost 1 base and J lost 4, with 19 bases in between. Germline CDR1 reads SQVTM; CDR2 reads ANQGSEA. This CDR3 has 17 amino acids. The CDR3 DNA reads as TGCAGCGTTGAAGCTAGGACACCCCTTACCCTCACCGGGGAGCTGTTTTTT. As protein: CSVEARTPLTLTGELFF.

The rearrangement uses TRBV7-3 and TRBJ2-1; D remains ambiguous. Trimming left V 1 base short and J 0 bases short, with 7 bases between. The germline V gene encodes CDR1 SGHTA and CDR2 FQGTGA. The CDR3 sequence is 15 residues long. The CDR3 DNA is TGTGCCAGCAGCTTAAGGCAGAGCTCCTACAATGAGCAGTTCTTC. Its translation: CASSLRQSSYNEQFF.

The chain carries TRBV19 and TRBJ2-7; 8 bases are shared with TRBD1. Trimming took 3 bases from V and 6 from J; bases not matched to a gene: 10. Per germline, CDR1 LNHDA and CDR2 SQIVND (reference sequence). The CDR3 spans 15 residues. This chain's CDR3 is CASSMRRGLFSEQYF. The CDR3 DNA sequence: TGTGCCAGTAGTATGCGCAGGGGGCTATTCTCCGAGCAGTACTTC.

The table lists this clone with a count of one. J is TRBJ1-1 and V is TRBV19, with 8 bases fitting TRBD1. J gave up 1 base and V 6 bases, and 7 bases lay outside the gene matches. This CDR3 has 15 amino acids. Germline V gene data show CDR1 as LNHDA and CDR2 as SQIVND (reference sequence). The chain's CDR3 is CASRVGQGGNTEAFF. Here the CDR3 DNA reads TGTGCCAGTAGGGTCGGACAGGGCGGGAACACTGAAGCTTTCTTT.

The sample holds one count of this clone. The chain employs TRBV7-2 and TRBJ2-5; D may be TRBD2 (6 bases). The ends were cut back, 1 base at V and 5 bases at J, with 14 bases in the middle. Germline assignment: CDR1 SGHTA and CDR2 FQGNSA. This CDR3 is built from 15 residues. The CDR3 DNA follows: TGTGCCAGCAGCTTAGGTTCAGGCGGGGCGGAGACCCAGTACTTC. Its translation: CASSLGSGGAETQYF. Combining the CDR3 with reference TRBV7-2 and TRBJ2-5 gives the whole variable domain GAGVSQSPSNKVTEKGKDVELRCDPISGHTALYWYRQSLGQGLEFLIYFQGNSAPDKSGLPSDRFSAERTGGSVSTLTIQRTQQEDSAVYLCASSLGSGGAETQYFGPGTRLLVL.

The genes are TRBV10-3 and TRBJ1-6, with 7 bases lining up with TRBD1. From germline, CDR1 is ENHRY and CDR2 SYGVKD. With V trimmed by 3 bases and J by 7 bases, 6 bases remained unmatched. CDR3 size: 15 residues. The CDR3 DNA sequence: TGTGCCATCAGTGACCCGGGACAGCAGAATTCACCCCTCCACTTT. This codes for CAISDPGQQNSPLHF.

Only a few counts were recorded for this clone. V is TRBV9 and J is TRBJ2-3, with unresolved D. The germline V and J ends were trimmed by 1 base and 1 base, with 4 bases remaining between them. The CDR3 loop spans 13 amino acids. Germline CDR1 is SGDLS and CDR2 is YYNGEE. As DNA, the CDR3 is TGTGCCAGCAGCGTACAGGGCACAGATACGCAGTATTTT. Residues: CASSVQGTDTQYF.

This chain links TRBV7-9 with TRBJ2-7, with D possibly being TRBD1 (6 bases). Trimming stripped 4 bases from V and 4 bases from J, with 11 bases between. In germline, CDR1 is SEHNR, CDR2 FQNEAQ (reference sequence). The CDR3 contains 13 residues. CDR3 region: CASSSDSTYEQYF. The DNA for the CDR3 is TGTGCCAGCAGCTCGGACAGTACATACGAGCAGTACTTC.

This clone was seen only a few times. The V call is TRBV7-2, the J call TRBJ1-5, with TRBD1 matching over 7 bases. The CDR3 has 15 amino acids. The V gene's germline CDR1 is SGHTA and CDR2 FQGNSA. V gave up 5 bases and J gave up 5 bases; unmatched junction bases: 9. This CDR3 is CASSPSGGTDQPQHF. CDR3 nucleotides: TGTGCCAGCAGCCCATCAGGGGGGACCGATCAGCCCCAGCATTTT.

This clone was seen once. The J gene is TRBJ1-5, the V gene TRBV6-2 or TRBV6-3, with 7 positions matching TRBD1. Trimming took 2 bases from V and 3 from J; bases not matched to a gene: 7. There are 16 residues in the CDR3. Germline CDR1 MNHEY, CDR2 SVGEGT. CDR3 residues: CASSYPGQIYNQPQHF. The CDR3, as DNA: TGTGCCAGCAGTTACCCGGGACAGATCTACAATCAGCCCCAGCATTTT.

The chain uses TRBV5-6 and TRBJ2-7; possible D gene TRBD2, 5 bases. This CDR3 has 13 amino acids. The germline CDR1 and CDR2 sequences are SGHDT and YYEEEE. V lost 4 bases to trimming and J lost 3 bases, with 11 bases between them. CDR3 DNA: TGTGCCAGCAGCGACGGGGTTTACTACGAGCAGTACTTC. The encoded protein is CASSDGVYYEQYF.

The V gene is TRBV2, the J gene TRBJ1-1; possibly TRBD1 for D (5 bases). This CDR3 region has 13 residues. Trimming removed 11 bases from V and 1 base from J, with 14 bases in between. Germline CDR1 and CDR2: SNHLY and FYNNEI. CDR3 protein: CAGNRIRNTEAFF. CDR3 DNA: TGTGCCGGGAACAGGATTAGGAACACTGAAGCTTTCTTT.

The chain combines TRBV2 with TRBJ2-1; TRBD2 is a possible D gene (5 bases). Germline loops: CDR1 SNHLY, CDR2 FYNNEI. The CDR3 sequence is 13 residues long. V gave up 8 bases and J gave up 0 bases, with 8 bases separating them. The CDR3 spells CASWAGSYNEQFF. Here the CDR3 DNA reads TGTGCCAGCTGGGCGGGCTCCTACAATGAGCAGTTCTTC.

V and J are TRBV2 and TRBJ1-6; 11 bases fit TRBD1. This CDR3 contains 14 residues. CDR1 SNHLY and CDR2 FYNNEI come from the germline V gene. Trimming at V came to 8 bases and at J to 11 bases, leaving 8 bases not matched to a gene. Written as DNA, the CDR3 is TGTGCCAGCGGTGGGACAGGGGGAAATACACCCCTCCACTTT. Protein: CASGGTGGNTPLHF.

This chain uses TRBV7-2 with TRBJ2-1; D might be TRBD2 (6 bases). V lost 4 bases and J lost 1, with 11 bases in between. The CDR3 is 15 residues long. Germline V CDR1 and CDR2: SGHTA, FQGNSA. CDR3 bases: TGTGCCAGCAGCTCCCGGGAGTTATCCTACAATGAGCAGTTCTTC. Its translation is CASSSRELSYNEQFF.

The CDR3 nucleotides are TGTGCCATCAGTGACCCTACCCGACAGGGGGATCGCAAAAACATTCAGTACTTC. As protein: CAISDPTRQGDRKNIQYF. The V and J genes are TRBV10-3 and TRBJ2-4, with TRBD1 matching 9 bases. The CDR3 runs to 18 residues. Germline V lookup: CDR1 ENHRY, CDR2 SYGVKD. V lost 3 bases and J lost 3; bases outside the gene matches: 12.

The chain joins TRBV6-2 or TRBV6-3 to TRBJ1-5; D gene ambiguous. V was trimmed by 2 bases and J by 0 bases, leaving 5 bases between them. Per the germline V gene, CDR1 is MNHEY and CDR2 is SVGEGT. The CDR3 length is 14 residues. The CDR3 region has the DNA TGTGCCAGCAGTTACGGAGCTAGCAATCAGCCCCAGCATTTT. Its protein is CASSYGASNQPQHF.

The rearrangement links TRBV5-6 to TRBJ2-7; D is ambiguous. The CDR3 extends over 12 amino acids. Germline values: CDR1 SGHDT, CDR2 YYEEEE. The ends were cut back, 5 bases at V and 3 bases at J, with 9 bases in the middle. CDR3 coding DNA: TGTGCCAGCAGTCGGGCTTACTACGAGCAGTACTTC. The encoded protein is CASSRAYYEQYF. Looking up the rest from reference TRBV5-6 and TRBJ2-7 gives the full variable domain: DAGVTQSPTHLIKTRGQQVTLRCSPKSGHDTVSWYQQALGQGPQFIFQYYEEEERQRGNFPDRFSGHQFPNYSSELNVNALLLGDSALYLCASSRAYYEQYFGPGTRLTVT.

V usage is TRBV28 and J usage is TRBJ2-3, with D possibly matching TRBD1 (5 bases). The V and J ends lost 3 bases and 4 bases respectively, with 5 bases between them. This CDR3 has 12 residues. The germline CDR1 and CDR2 sequences are MDHEN and SYDVKM. The CDR3 DNA follows: TGTGCCAGCAGTTTCAGGGCAGATACGCAGTATTTT. Translating it yields CASSFRADTQYF.

This chain connects TRBV7-2 to TRBJ1-2; 7 bases align to TRBD1. The length of the CDR3 is 15 residues. Unmatched junction bases numbered 10, after V lost 1 base and J lost 8 bases. Germline values: CDR1 SGHTA, CDR2 FQGNSA. CDR3 DNA sequence: TGTGCCAGCAGCTTAGAAGGGCCGGGACAGCCGGGCTACACCTTC. It is translated as CASSLEGPGQPGYTF.